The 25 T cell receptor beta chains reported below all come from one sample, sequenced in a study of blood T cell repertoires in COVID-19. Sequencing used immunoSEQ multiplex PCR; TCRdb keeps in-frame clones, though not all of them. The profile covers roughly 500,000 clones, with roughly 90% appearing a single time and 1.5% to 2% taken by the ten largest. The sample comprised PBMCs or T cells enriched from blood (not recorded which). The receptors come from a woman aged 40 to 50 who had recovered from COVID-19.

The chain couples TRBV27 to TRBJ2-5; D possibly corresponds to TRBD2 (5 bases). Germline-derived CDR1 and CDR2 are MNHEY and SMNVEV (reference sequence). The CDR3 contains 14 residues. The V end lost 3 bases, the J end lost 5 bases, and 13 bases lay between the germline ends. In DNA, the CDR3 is TGTGCCAGCAGTTTGTTGGGAGTCGGTGAGACCCAGTACTTC. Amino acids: CASSLLGVGETQYF.

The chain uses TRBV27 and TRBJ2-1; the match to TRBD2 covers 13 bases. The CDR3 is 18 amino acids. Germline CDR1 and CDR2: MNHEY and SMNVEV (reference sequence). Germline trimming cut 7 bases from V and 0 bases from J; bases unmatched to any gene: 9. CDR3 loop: CASTSGGTSGISYNEQFF. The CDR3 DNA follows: TGTGCCAGCACCTCGGGCGGGACTAGCGGGATCTCCTACAATGAGCAGTTCTTC.

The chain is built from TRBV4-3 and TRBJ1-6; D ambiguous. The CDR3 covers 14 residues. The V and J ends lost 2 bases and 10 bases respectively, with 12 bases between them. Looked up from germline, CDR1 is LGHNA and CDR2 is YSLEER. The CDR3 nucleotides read TGCGCCAGCAGCCAAACGGGAGGGTTATCACCCCTCCACTTT. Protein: CASSQTGGLSPLHF.

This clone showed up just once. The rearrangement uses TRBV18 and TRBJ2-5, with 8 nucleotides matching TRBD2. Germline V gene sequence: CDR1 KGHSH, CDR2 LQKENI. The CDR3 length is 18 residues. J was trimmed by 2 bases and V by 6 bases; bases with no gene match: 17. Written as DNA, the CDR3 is TGTGCCAGCTCGCTCTTACTAGCGGAGGTACGAATTCAAGAGACCCAGTACTTC. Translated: CASSLLLAEVRIQETQYF.

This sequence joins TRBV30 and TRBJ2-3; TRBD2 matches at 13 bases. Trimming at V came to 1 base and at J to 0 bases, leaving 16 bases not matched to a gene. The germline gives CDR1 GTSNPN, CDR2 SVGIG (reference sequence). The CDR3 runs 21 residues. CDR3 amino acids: CAWSDPRLAGGLSSSTDTQYF. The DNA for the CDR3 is TGTGCCTGGAGTGACCCGAGACTAGCGGGAGGACTATCCTCTAGCACAGATACGCAGTATTTT.

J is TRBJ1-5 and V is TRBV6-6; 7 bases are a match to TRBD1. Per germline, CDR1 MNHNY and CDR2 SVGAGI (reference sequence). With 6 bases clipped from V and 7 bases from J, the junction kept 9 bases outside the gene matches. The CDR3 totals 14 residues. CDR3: CASRATGALQPQHF. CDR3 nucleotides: TGTGCCAGCAGGGCTACAGGGGCTTTACAGCCCCAGCATTTT.

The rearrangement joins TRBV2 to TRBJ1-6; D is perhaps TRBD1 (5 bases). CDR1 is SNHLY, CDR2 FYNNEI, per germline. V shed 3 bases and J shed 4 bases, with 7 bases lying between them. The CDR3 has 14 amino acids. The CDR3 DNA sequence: TGTGCCAGCAGTGAGCAGGGTTATAATTCACCCCTCCACTTT. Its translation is CASSEQGYNSPLHF.

CDR3 DNA sequence: TGTGCCAGCAGTGAACTAGGGACAGCCGAATTTCATCAGCCCCAGCATTTT. This codes for CASSELGTAEFHQPQHF. This chain connects TRBV2 to TRBJ1-5; 7 nucleotides agree with TRBD1. The germline gives CDR1 SNHLY, CDR2 FYNNEI. This CDR3 contains 17 residues. Trimming removed 2 bases from V and 5 bases from J; junction bases left unmatched: 12.

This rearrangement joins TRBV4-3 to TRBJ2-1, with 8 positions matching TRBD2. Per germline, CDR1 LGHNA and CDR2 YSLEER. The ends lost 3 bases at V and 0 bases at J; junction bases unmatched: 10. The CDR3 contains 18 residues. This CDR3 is CASSHGASGPSSYNEQFF. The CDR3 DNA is TGCGCCAGCAGCCACGGGGCTAGCGGGCCGAGCTCCTACAATGAGCAGTTCTTC.

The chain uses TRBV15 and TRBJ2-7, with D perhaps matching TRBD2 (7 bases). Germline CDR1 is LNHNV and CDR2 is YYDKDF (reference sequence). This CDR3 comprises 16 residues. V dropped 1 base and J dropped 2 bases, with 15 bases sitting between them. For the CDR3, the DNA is TGTGCCACCAGCAGAGGGGGGCGGGGGAATACCTACGAGCAGTACTTC. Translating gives CATSRGGRGNTYEQYF. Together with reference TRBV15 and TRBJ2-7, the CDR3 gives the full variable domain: DAMVIQNPRYQVTQFGKPVTLSCSQTLNHNVMYWYQQKSSQAPKLLFHYYDKDFNNEADTPDNFQSRRPNTSFCFLDIRSPGLGDTAMYLCATSRGGRGNTYEQYFGPGTRLTVT.

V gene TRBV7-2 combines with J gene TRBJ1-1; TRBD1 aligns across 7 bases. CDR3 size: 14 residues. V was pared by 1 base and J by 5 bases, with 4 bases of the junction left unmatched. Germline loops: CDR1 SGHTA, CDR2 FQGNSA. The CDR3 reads CASSLVGTATEAFF. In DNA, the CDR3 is TGTGCCAGCAGCTTAGTAGGGACAGCGACTGAAGCTTTCTTT.

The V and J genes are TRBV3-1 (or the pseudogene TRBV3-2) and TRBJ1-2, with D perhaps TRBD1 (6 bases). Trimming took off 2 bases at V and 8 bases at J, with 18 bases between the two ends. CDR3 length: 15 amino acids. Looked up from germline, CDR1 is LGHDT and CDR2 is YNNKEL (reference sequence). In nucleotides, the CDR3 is TGTGCCAGCAGCCAACTGTCGGGGGGGGCTGGCGGCTACACCTTC. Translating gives CASSQLSGGAGGYTF.

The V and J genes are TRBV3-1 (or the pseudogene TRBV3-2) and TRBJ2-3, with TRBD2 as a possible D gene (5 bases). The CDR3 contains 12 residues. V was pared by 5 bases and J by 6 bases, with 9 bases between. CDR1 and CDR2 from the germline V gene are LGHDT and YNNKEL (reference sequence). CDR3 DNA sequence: TGTGCCAGCAGCTGGAGGAGGGATACGCAGTATTTT. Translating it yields CASSWRRDTQYF.

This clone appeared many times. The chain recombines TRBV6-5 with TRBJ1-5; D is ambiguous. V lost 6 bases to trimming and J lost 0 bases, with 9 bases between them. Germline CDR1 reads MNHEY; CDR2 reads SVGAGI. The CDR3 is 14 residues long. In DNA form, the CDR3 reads TGTGCCAGCAGGACCGACAATAGCAATCAGCCCCAGCATTTT. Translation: CASRTDNSNQPQHF.

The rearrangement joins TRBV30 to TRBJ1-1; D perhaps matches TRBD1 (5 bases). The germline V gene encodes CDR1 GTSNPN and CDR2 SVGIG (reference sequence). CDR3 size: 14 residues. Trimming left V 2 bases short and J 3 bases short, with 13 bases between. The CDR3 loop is CAWSTYGRDTEAFF. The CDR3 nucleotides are TGTGCCTGGAGTACCTATGGCAGGGACACTGAAGCTTTCTTT.

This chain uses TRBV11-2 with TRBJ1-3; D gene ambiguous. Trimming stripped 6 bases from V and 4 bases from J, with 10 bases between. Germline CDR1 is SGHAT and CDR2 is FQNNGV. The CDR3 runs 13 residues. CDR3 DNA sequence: TGTGCCAGCAGGATCCTTGGCGGAAACACCATATATTTT. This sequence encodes CASRILGGNTIYF.

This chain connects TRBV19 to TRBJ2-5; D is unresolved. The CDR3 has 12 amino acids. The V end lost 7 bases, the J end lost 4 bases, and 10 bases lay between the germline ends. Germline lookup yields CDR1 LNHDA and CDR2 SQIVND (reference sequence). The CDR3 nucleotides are TGTGCCAGTAAGCGCGTGGGAGAGACCCAGTACTTC. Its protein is CASKRVGETQYF.

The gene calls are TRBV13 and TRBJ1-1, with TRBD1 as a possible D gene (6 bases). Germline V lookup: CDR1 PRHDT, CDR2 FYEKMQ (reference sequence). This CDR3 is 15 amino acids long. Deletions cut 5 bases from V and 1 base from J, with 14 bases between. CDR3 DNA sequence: TGTGCCAGCAGCCGTTACAGGGTCCAGAACACTGAAGCTTTCTTT. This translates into CASSRYRVQNTEAFF.

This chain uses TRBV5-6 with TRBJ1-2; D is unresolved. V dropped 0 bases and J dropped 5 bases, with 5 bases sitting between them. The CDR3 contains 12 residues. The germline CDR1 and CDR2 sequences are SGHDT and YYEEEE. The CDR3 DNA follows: TGTGCCAGCAGCTTGGCAGAATATGGCTACACCTTC. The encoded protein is CASSLAEYGYTF.

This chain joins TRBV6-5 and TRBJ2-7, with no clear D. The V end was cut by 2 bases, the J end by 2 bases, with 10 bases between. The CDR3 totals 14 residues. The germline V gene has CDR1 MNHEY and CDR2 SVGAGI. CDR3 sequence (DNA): TGTGCCAGCAGTTACGGGTTAGCTCCCTACGAGCAGTACTTC. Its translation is CASSYGLAPYEQYF.

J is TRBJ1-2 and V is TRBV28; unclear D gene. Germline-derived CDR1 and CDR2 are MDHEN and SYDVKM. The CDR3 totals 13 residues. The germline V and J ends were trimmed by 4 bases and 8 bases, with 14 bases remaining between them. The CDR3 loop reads CASSSSAGGGYTF. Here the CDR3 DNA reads TGTGCCAGCAGTTCCTCGGCGGGAGGCGGCTACACCTTC.

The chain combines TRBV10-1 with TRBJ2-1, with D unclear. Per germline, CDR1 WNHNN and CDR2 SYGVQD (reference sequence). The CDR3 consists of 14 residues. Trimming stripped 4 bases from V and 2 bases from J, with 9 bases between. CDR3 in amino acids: CASSGHPAYNEQFF. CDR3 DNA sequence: TGCGCCAGCAGTGGACATCCTGCCTACAATGAGCAGTTCTTC.

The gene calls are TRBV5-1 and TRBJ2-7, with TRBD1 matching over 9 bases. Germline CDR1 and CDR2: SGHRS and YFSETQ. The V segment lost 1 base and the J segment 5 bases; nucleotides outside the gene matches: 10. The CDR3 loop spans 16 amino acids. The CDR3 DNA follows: TGCGCCAGCAGCTTGATCACATCCGGGACAGGGAACGAGCAGTACTTC. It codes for CASSLITSGTGNEQYF.

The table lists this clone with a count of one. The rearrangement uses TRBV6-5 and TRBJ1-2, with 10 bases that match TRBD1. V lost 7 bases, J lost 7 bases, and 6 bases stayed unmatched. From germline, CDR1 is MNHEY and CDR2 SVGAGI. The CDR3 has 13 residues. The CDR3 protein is CASTETGGFGYTF. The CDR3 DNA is TGTGCCAGCACAGAGACAGGGGGCTTTGGCTACACCTTC.

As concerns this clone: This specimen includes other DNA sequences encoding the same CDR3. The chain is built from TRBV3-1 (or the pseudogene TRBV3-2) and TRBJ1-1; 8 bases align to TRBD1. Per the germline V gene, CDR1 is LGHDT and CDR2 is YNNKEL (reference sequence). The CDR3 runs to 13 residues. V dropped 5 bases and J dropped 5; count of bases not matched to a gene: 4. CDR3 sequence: CASSRQGSTEAFF. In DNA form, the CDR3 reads TGTGCCAGCAGCAGACAGGGGAGTACTGAAGCTTTCTTT.